These T cell receptor beta chains were read from a single sample in a study of T cell responses to AZD1222 COVID-19 vaccine. Assay used: immunoSEQ multiplex PCR; TCRdb lists only in-frame clones, some missing. The data hold roughly 180,000 clones, with over 90% observed a single time. This specimen consisted of peripheral blood, obtained 28 days after the second AZD1222 dose. The origin of the receptors is an adult who received the AZD1222 COVID-19 vaccine. The CDR3 runs from the conserved cysteine through the conserved F or W. The D gene is left open where the match is weak. Clone size is stated in some rows and not others, as once, few, many or a class when expanded.

J	D	V	size	DNA	CDR3
TRBJ2-6	-	TRBV6-6	-	TGTGCCAGCAGTCCCGGGCCGGGGGCCCCGGGGGCCAACGTCCTGACTTTC	CASSPGPGAPGANVLTF
TRBJ2-3	TRBD2	TRBV10-3	-	TGTGCCATCAGTGCGGGGGGAGCCTGGGGAGATACGCAGTATTTT	CAISAGGAWGDTQYF
TRBJ1-5	TRBD1	TRBV6-1	-	TGTGCCAGCAGTGAAGCCGTCCAGGGGGCATGGCAGCCCCAGCATTTT	CASSEAVQGAWQPQHF
TRBJ1-2	-	TRBV19	-	TGTGCCAGTAGTATAGATAACCTAAAGGACTATGGCTACACCTTC	CASSIDNLKDYGYTF
TRBJ2-1	-	TRBV5-1	-	TGCGCCAGCAGCTTGGAGGCTACCCCTGGGGATGAGCAGTTCTTC	CASSLEATPGDEQFF
TRBJ2-1	-	TRBV7-9	-	TGTGCCAGCAGCTTAGGGCCTGAGCAGTTCTTC	CASSLGPEQFF
TRBJ1-4	-	TRBV6-5	-	TGTGCCAGCAGTTACCAGGGGTCTCTTAATGAAAAACTGTTTTTT	CASSYQGSLNEKLFF
TRBJ1-2	-	TRBV11-2	-	TGTGCCAGCAGCTCTCTTCTTCTCAGGTTGGACTACACCTTC	CASSSLLLRLDYTF
TRBJ2-5	-	TRBV29-1	-	TGCAGCGGGTACAGGGACCTCCAAGAGACCCAGTACTTC	CSGYRDLQETQYF
TRBJ2-1	TRBD1	TRBV19	-	TGTGCCAGTAGTATAGGACAGGGTGTTAATGAGCAGTTCTTC	CASSIGQGVNEQFF
TRBJ1-4	-	TRBV18	-	TGTGCCAGCTCACTCGGTCGGGGGGTCGATGAAAAACTGTTTTTT	CASSLGRGVDEKLFF
TRBJ2-5	TRBD1	TRBV7-9	-	TGTGCCAGCAGCCCCCCGGCCGGGACAGGGGCCTCCGAGACCCAGTACTTC	CASSPPAGTGASETQYF
TRBJ1-4	-	TRBV7-7	-	TGTGCCAGCAGCGCGGGCCAGACTAATGAAAAACTGTTTTTT	CASSAGQTNEKLFF
TRBJ1-6	-	TRBV30	-	TGTGCCTGGAGTCCACGGGGGGGCAAAGGGCCCCTCCACTTT	CAWSPRGGKGPLHF
TRBJ1-4	-	TRBV6-1	-	TGTGCCAGCAGTGAAAATCCAGGGCAACTAACGGGAACTAATGAAAAACTGTTTTTT	CASSENPGQLTGTNEKLFF
TRBJ2-7	-	TRBV7-9	-	TGTGCCAGCAGCTTACGGGACGAGCAGTACTTC	CASSLRDEQYF
TRBJ2-2	-	TRBV5-1	-	TGCGCCAGCAGCCGCGGGGCGGGGAACACCGGGGAGCTGTTTTTT	CASSRGAGNTGELFF
TRBJ2-7	-	TRBV6-1	-	TGTGCCAGCAGTGAAGGGGTAGGGGGGCGTTCCTACGAGCAGTACTTC	CASSEGVGGRSYEQYF
TRBJ2-2	-	TRBV5-1	-	TGCGCCAGCAGCGAGGGGATGTCCGGGGAGCTGTTTTTT	CASSEGMSGELFF
TRBJ2-1	TRBD1	TRBV4-1	-	TGCGCCAGCAGCCCACGGGACAGCTACAACAATGAGCAGTTCTTC	CASSPRDSYNNEQFF
TRBJ2-5	-	TRBV5-1	-	TGCGCCAGCAGCTTGGGTATACAGGGACAAGAGACCCAGTACTTC	CASSLGIQGQETQYF
TRBJ2-3	TRBD2	TRBV3-1/TRBV3-2	-	TGTGCCAGCAGCCCGCGGACTAGCGGGAGGAGGGCAGATACGCAGTATTTT	CASSPRTSGRRADTQYF
TRBJ2-7	TRBD1	TRBV27	-	TGTGCCAGCAGTTTAAAATATCGGACAGGGTCCTACGAGCAGTACTTC	CASSLKYRTGSYEQYF
TRBJ2-4	-	TRBV9	-	TGTGCCAGCAGCGCCCTCCCGATGGGGGACATTCAGTACTTC	CASSALPMGDIQYF
TRBJ2-5	-	TRBV5-1	once	TGCGCCAGCAGCGTTGGGCCCCCCCCCGTTGGAGAGACCCAGTACTTC	CASSVGPPPVGETQYF
TRBJ1-2	TRBD1	TRBV6-6	-	TGTGCCAGCAGATCTGGGACAGGGGGCGCCTATGGCTACACCTTC	CASRSGTGGAYGYTF
TRBJ2-7	-	TRBV6-5	-	TGTGCCAGCAGTTCCCACCCCGGGCGGCCCTCCTACGAGCAGTACTTC	CASSSHPGRPSYEQYF
TRBJ1-6	-	TRBV18	-	TGTGCCAGCTCACGGGACGGTCTCTATAATTCACCCCTCCACTTT	CASSRDGLYNSPLHF
TRBJ1-5	TRBD1	TRBV6-2/TRBV6-3	-	TGTGCCAGCAGTTACGACCAGAGTCGGGACAGGGTAAGCAATCAGCCCCAGCATTTT	CASSYDQSRDRVSNQPQHF
TRBJ2-6	-	TRBV11-2	once	TGTGCCAGCAGCATCCGACCAGTCTCTGGGGCCAACGTCCTGACTTTC	CASSIRPVSGANVLTF
TRBJ2-2	-	TRBV29-1	-	TGCAGCGTTGAAGAAGTCTCGGAGGGGGAGCTGTTTTTT	CSVEEVSEGELFF
TRBJ1-4	-	TRBV27	once	TGTGCCAGCAGTCCGAACTTGCGGGGCGGGCTCTTTCGAAAACTGTTTTTT	CASSPNLRGGLFRKLFF
TRBJ2-3	TRBD1	TRBV5-1	-	TGCGCCAGCAGCGGGACAGGCTACTTCACAGATACGCAGTATTTT	CASSGTGYFTDTQYF
TRBJ1-1	-	TRBV12-5	-	TGTGCTAGTGGTTTAGGGATGTGGAACACTGAAGCTTTCTTT	CASGLGMWNTEAFF
TRBJ2-1	-	TRBV27	-	TGTGCCAGCAGTTCGGGACCTACCTCCAATGAGCAGTTCTTC	CASSSGPTSNEQFF
TRBJ2-7	TRBD2	TRBV11-2	-	TGTGCCAGCAGCCAGACGGGACTAGCTGGCTACGAGCAGTACTTC	CASSQTGLAGYEQYF
TRBJ2-7	TRBD2	TRBV27	-	TGTGCCAGCAGTTCGCCTAGCGGGAGGGATCCCTACGAGCAGTACTTC	CASSSPSGRDPYEQYF
TRBJ2-7	TRBD2	TRBV7-9	-	TGTGCCAGCAGCTCCCGGGATAGCGGGGGTCCCTCCTACGAGCAGTACTTC	CASSSRDSGGPSYEQYF
TRBJ2-3	TRBD2	TRBV10-3	-	TGTGCCATCAGAGGTAGCGGGGGGATCACAGATACGCAGTATTTT	CAIRGSGGITDTQYF
TRBJ2-5	-	TRBV11-1	-	TGTGCCAGCAGCTTAGACAGGAAAGAGACCCAGTACTTC	CASSLDRKETQYF
TRBJ1-3	-	TRBV28	-	TGTGCCAGCAGCTTCGCTAGGTATGCAGGACACCGCTCTGGAAACACCATATATTTT	CASSFARYAGHRSGNTIYF
TRBJ2-3	TRBD2	TRBV9	-	TGTGCCAGCAGCGTAAGGGCTAGCGGGGGGGCTAGCACAGATACGCAGTATTTT	CASSVRASGGASTDTQYF
TRBJ2-7	-	TRBV5-6	-	TGTGCCAGCAGCGGATCCGTTATCGGGCACTACGAGCAGTACTTC	CASSGSVIGHYEQYF
TRBJ1-5	-	TRBV11-1	-	TGTGCCAGCAGCTTAACTCGGGATCAGCCCCAGCATTTT	CASSLTRDQPQHF
TRBJ2-1	-	TRBV20-1	-	TGCAGTGTTGAAGATGAGCAGTTCTTC	CSVEDEQFF
TRBJ1-3	-	TRBV28	once	TGTGCCAGCATCGCATCCCGGGGAGGGCGGAACTCTGGAAACACCATATATTTT	CASIASRGGRNSGNTIYF
TRBJ1-2	TRBD1	TRBV7-2	-	TGTGCCAGCAGCACTCCCGACAGGGAGGGCTATGGCTACACCTTC	CASSTPDREGYGYTF
TRBJ2-5	-	TRBV4-1	-	TGCGCCAGCAGCCAAGAACAGGGCCTTGGGACCCAGTACTTC	CASSQEQGLGTQYF
TRBJ1-4	-	TRBV5-5	-	TGTGCCAGCAGCTTGCGCCCGGACGGAGGAGAAAAACTGTTTTTT	CASSLRPDGGEKLFF
TRBJ1-2	-	TRBV6-1	-	TGTGCCAGCAGTGAAGCGCGACAGCTTAACTATGGCTACACCTTC	CASSEARQLNYGYTF
TRBJ1-4	-	TRBV30	once	TGTGCCTGGAGTGTAGGGGGGACGAATGAAAAACTGTTTTTT	CAWSVGGTNEKLFF
TRBJ1-2	-	TRBV7-9	-	TGTGCCAGCAGCTTAGCGAGGGACGCCTATGGCTACACCTTC	CASSLARDAYGYTF
TRBJ1-1	TRBD1	TRBV9	-	TGTGCCAGCAGCGTCGACCCTCGGGACAGAGAAGCTTTCTTT	CASSVDPRDREAFF
TRBJ1-5	TRBD1	TRBV2	-	TGTGCCAGCAGTGCGACAGGGTCAGGTAATCAGCCCCAGCATTTT	CASSATGSGNQPQHF
TRBJ2-2	-	TRBV9	-	TGTGCCAGCAGCACCGGGAATCCCGGGGAGCTGTTTTTT	CASSTGNPGELFF